The entry that follows covers one T cell receptor beta chain sequence. What it binds is not known. This record comes from a study of T cell responses to AZD1222 COVID-19 vaccine. Study in general: Second doses that came at about 4 or about 12 weeks were put together.

The repertoire was sequenced with immunoSEQ multiplex PCR; TCRdb's copy has only in-frame clones and lacks some. The sample has approximately 97,000 clones, approximately 90% seen once; the top ten hold about 5%. Study results and caveats: Clonal diversity may have been underestimated in mostly white British donors. Breadth and depth of Spike-specific TCRs rose after two AZD1222 doses. Among those given AZD1222, only five to seven were seropositive at baseline.

The CDR3 covers 15 residues. Germline values: CDR1 SGHNT, CDR2 YYREEE (reference sequence). V lost 1 base and J lost 3, with 13 bases in between. Here the sequenced sample was peripheral blood, taken on day 0 of AZD1222 vaccination. The receptor comes from an adult in good health. The genes are TRBV5-4 and TRBJ2-5; D is uncertain. In DNA, the CDR3 is TGTGCCAGCAGCTTGAGGGCCCGTGAGGAAGAGACCCAGTACTTC. As protein: CASSLRAREEETQYF.